This TCR beta chain was captured by sequencing in a study of glioma-infiltrating T cells after dendritic cell vaccination. Primers: 60 V beta forward and 13 J beta reverse. The data were produced by immunoSEQ multiplex PCR, yet TCRdb's version contains in-frame clones alone and is incomplete. The data hold roughly 60,000 clones, with about 89% observed a single time. Indicated time point: after dendritic cell vaccination, including at tumor progression/relapse. PBMC sampling occurred before vaccination, two weeks after the third dose, and at progression. This receptor was identified in a human donor with glioblastoma. Sequencing was performed on blood, taken after dendritic cell vaccination.

The CDR3 DNA follows: TGCGCCAGCAGCTTGACAGGGGTGGGCACTGAAGCTTTCTTT. It yields the protein CASSLTGVGTEAFF. The chain couples TRBV5-1 to TRBJ1-1; 7 positions agree with TRBD1. The CDR3 consists of 14 residues. Germline V gives CDR1 SGHRS, CDR2 YFSETQ. V lost 1 base to trimming and J lost 4 bases; unmatched junction nucleotides: 4.